This TCR beta chain stems from a study of technical replicates of blood from several donors. The germline V gene encodes CDR1 SEHNR and CDR2 FQNEAQ (reference sequence). This CDR3 comprises 16 residues. V lost 2 bases, J lost 9 bases, and 11 bases stayed unmatched. Profiling relied on immunoSEQ multiplex PCR, and the TCRdb table lists in-frame clones only, not all of them. Counted here are about 75,000 clones, 91% occurring once; the ten biggest clones make up 0.35% to 0.4%. The clonotype comes from a human donor in good health. Some clones in this sample may be carry-over from other donors' samples. The sample consisted of T cells isolated from PBMCs. The chain carries TRBV7-9 and TRBJ2-4; 9 bases map to TRBD1. CDR3 residues: CASSLSTRQGGRIQYF. In DNA, the CDR3 is TGTGCCAGCAGCTTATCGACCAGACAGGGGGGTCGCATTCAGTACTTC.